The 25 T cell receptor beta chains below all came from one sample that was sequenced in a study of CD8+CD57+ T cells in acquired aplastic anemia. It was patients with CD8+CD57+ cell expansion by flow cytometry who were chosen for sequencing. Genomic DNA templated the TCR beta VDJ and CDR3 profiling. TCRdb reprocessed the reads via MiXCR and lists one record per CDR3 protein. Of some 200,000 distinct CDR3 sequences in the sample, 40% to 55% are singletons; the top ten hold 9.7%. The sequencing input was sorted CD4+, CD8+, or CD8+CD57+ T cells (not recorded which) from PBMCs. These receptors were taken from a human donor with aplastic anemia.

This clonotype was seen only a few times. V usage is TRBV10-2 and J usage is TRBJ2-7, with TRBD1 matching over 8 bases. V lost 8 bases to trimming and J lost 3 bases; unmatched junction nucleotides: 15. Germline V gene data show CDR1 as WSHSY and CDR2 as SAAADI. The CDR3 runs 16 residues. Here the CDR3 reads CASARATGQVNYEQYF. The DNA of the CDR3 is TGCGCCAGCGCTCGGGCAACGGGACAGGTGAACTACGAGCAGTACTTC.

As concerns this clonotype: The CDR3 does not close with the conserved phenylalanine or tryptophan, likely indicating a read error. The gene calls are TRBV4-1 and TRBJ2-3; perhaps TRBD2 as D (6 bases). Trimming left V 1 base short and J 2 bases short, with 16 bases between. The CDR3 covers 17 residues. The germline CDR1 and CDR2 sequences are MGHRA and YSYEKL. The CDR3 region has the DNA TGCGCCAGCAGCCAAGGGTCGACTAGTCTACCCACAGATACGCAGTATCTT. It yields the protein CASSQGSTSLPTDTQYL.

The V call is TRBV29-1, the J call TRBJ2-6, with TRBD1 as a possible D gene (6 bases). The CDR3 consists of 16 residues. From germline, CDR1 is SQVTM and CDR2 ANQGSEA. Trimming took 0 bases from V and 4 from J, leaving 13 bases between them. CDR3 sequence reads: CSVEEDGTSGANVLTF. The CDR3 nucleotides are TGCAGCGTTGAAGAGGATGGGACATCCGGGGCCAACGTCCTGACTTTC.

The DNA for the CDR3 is TGTGCCATCAGTGAGTCGGGCGTATACTCCTACGAGCAGTACTTC. As protein: CAISESGVYSYEQYF. The chain links TRBV10-3 to TRBJ2-7; D gene unclear. Germline assignment: CDR1 ENHRY and CDR2 SYGVKD. The CDR3 totals 15 residues. Trimming took off 0 bases at V and 0 bases at J, with 9 bases between the two ends.

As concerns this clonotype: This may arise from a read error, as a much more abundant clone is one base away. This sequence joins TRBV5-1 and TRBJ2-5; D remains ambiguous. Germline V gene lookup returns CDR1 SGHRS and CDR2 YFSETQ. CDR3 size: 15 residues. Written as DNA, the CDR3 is TGCGCCAGCAGCCCCGGCTCCCCCCGCCAAGAGGCCCAGTACTTC. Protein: CASSPGSPRQEAQYF.

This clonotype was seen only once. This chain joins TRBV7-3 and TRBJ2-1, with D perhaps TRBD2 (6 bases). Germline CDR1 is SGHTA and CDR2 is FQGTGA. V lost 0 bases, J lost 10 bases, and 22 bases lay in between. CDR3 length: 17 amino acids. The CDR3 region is CASSLTSSGGFKWEQFF. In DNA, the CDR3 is TGTGCCAGCAGCTTAACATCCAGCGGAGGGTTCAAGTGGGAGCAGTTCTTC.

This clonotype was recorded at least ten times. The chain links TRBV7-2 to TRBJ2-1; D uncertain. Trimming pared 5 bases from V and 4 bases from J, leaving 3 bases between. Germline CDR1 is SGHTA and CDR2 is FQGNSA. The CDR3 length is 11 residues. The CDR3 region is CASSPYNEQFF. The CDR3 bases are TGTGCCAGCAGCCCTTACAATGAGCAGTTCTTC. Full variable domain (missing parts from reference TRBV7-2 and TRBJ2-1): GAGVSQSPSNKVTEKGKDVELRCDPISGHTALYWYRQSLGQGLEFLIYFQGNSAPDKSGLPSDRFSAERTGGSVSTLTIQRTQQEDSAVYLCASSPYNEQFFGPGTRLTVL.

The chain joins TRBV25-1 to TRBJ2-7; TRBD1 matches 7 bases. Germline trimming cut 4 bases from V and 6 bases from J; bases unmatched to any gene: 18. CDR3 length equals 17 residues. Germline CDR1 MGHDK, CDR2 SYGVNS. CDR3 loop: CASSVMDSSQNRGEQYF. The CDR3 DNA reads TGTGCCAGCAGTGTGATGGACAGCAGCCAGAACAGGGGCGAGCAGTACTTC.

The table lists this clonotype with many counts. The CDR3 sequence: CASRDGQSGGGYTF. The CDR3 bases are TGCGCCAGCAGGGACGGGCAGTCAGGTGGTGGCTACACCTTC. The chain carries TRBV5-1 and TRBJ1-2; no clear D gene. Trimming removed 5 bases from V and 7 bases from J, with 18 bases in between. The CDR3 sequence is 14 residues long. Germline CDR1 SGHRS, CDR2 YFSETQ.

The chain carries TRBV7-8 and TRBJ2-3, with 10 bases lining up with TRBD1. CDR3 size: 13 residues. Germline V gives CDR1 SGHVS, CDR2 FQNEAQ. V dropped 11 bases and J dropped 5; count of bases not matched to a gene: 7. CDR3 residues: CAWGGQGGDTQYF. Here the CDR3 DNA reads TGTGCCTGGGGAGGACAGGGGGGAGATACGCAGTATTTT.

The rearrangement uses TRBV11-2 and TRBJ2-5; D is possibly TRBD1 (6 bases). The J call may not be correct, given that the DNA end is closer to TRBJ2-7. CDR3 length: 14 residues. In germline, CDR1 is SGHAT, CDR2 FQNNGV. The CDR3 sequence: CASSLNTGSYEQYF. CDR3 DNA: TGTGCCAGCAGCTTGAACACAGGGAGCTACGAGCAGTACTTC.

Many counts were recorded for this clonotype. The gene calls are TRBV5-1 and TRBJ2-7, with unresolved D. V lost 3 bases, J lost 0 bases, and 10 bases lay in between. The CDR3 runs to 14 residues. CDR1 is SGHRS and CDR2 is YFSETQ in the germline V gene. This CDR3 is CASSSTTPSYEQYF. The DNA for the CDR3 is TGCGCCAGCAGCTCCACGACTCCCTCCTACGAGCAGTACTTC. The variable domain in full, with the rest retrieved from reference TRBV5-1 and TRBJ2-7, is KAGVTQTPRYLIKTRGQQVTLSCSPISGHRSVSWYQQTPGQGLQFLFEYFSETQRNKGNFPGRFSGRQFSNSRSEMNVSTLELGDSALYLCASSSTTPSYEQYFGPGTRLTVT.

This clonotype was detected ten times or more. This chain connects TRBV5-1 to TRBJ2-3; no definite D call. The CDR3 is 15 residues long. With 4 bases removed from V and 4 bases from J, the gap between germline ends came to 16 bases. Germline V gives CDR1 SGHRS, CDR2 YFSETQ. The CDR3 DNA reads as TGCGCCAGCAGCCGACCCCGCGGCGTTGCAGATACGCAGTATTTT. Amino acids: CASSRPRGVADTQYF.

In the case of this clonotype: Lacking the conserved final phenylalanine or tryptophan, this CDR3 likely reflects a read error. The chain's CDR3 is CASRVLPDRISSGANVLTL. CDR3 DNA sequence: TGCGCCAGCAGGGTCTTACCGGACCGTATTAGCTCTGGGGCCAACGTCCTGACTCTC. This sequence joins TRBV10-1 and TRBJ2-6; no clear D. The V end was cut by 6 bases, the J end by 0 bases, with 21 bases between. CDR3 length: 19 amino acids. CDR1 and CDR2 (germline): WNHNN, SYGVQD (reference sequence).

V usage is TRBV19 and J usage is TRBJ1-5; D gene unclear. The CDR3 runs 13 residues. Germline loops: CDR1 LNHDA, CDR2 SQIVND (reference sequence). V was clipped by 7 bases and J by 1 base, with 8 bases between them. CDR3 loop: CASTPQSNQPQHF. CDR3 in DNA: TGTGCCAGTACCCCACAGAGCAATCAGCCCCAGCATTTT.

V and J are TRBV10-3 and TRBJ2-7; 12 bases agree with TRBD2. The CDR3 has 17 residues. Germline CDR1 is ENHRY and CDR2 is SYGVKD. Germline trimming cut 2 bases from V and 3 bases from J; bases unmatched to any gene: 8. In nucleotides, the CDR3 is TGTGCCATCAGTGAGACCAATCCGGGACTAGCGGGCTACGAGCAGTACTTC. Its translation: CAISETNPGLAGYEQYF.

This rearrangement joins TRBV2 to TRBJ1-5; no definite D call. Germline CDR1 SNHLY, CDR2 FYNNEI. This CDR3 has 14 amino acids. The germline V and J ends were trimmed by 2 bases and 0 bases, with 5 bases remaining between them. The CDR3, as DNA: TGTGCCAGCAGTGAACGGTATAGCAATCAGCCCCAGCATTTT. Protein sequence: CASSERYSNQPQHF.

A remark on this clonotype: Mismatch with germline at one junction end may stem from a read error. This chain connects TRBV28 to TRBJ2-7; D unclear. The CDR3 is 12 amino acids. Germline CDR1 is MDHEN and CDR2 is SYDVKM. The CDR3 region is CASSFQNYGQYF. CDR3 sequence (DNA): TGTGCCAGCAGTTTCCAGAACTACGGGCAGTACTTC.

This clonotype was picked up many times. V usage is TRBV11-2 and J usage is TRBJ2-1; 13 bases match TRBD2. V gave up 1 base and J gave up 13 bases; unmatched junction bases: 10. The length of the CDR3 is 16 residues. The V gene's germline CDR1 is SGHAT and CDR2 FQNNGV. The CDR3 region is CASSLGGLAGSAQQFF. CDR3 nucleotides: TGTGCCAGCAGCTTAGGGGGACTAGCGGGATCAGCCCAACAGTTCTTC.

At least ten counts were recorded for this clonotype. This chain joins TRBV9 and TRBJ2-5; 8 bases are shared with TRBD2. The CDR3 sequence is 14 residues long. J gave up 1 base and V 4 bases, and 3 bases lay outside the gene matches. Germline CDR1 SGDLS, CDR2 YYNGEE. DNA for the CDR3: TGTGCCAGCAGCCCAAGCGGGGGCCAAGAGACCCAGTACTTC. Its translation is CASSPSGGQETQYF.

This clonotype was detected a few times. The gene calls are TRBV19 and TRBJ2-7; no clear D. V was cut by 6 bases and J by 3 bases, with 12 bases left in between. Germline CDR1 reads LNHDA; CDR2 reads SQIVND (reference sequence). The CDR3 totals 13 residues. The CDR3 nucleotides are TGTGCCAGTAGCAATTCACGAGGCTACGAGCAGTACTTC. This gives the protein CASSNSRGYEQYF.

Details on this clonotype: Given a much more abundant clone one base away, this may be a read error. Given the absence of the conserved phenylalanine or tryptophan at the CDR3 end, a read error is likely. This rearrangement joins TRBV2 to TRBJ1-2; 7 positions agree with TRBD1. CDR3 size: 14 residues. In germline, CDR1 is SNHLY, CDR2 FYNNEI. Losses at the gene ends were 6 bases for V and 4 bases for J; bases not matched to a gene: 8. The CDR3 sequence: CASREGQLGYGYTS. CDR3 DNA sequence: TGTGCCAGCAGGGAGGGACAGCTGGGCTATGGCTACACCTCC.

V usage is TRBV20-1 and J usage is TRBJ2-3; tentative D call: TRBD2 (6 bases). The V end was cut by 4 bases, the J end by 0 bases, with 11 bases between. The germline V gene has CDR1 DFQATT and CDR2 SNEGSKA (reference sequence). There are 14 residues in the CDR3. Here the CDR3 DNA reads TGCAGTGCTAATAGCGGAGCTAGCACAGATACGCAGTATTTT. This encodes CSANSGASTDTQYF.

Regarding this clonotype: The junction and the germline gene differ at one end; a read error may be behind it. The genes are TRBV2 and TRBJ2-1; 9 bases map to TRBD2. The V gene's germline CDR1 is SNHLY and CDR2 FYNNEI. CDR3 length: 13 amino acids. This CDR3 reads CASSEQRRGGLLF. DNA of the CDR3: TGTGCCAGCAGTGAACAGAGGCGGGGGGGTTTGCTCTTC.

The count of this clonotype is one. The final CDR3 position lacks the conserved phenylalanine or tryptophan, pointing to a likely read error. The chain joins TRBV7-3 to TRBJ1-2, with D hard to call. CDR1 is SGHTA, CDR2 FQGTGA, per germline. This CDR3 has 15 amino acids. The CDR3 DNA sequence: TGTGCCAGCATCCCCACGCCTTTGGGGATCTATGGTTACACCCTC. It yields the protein CASIPTPLGIYGYTL.